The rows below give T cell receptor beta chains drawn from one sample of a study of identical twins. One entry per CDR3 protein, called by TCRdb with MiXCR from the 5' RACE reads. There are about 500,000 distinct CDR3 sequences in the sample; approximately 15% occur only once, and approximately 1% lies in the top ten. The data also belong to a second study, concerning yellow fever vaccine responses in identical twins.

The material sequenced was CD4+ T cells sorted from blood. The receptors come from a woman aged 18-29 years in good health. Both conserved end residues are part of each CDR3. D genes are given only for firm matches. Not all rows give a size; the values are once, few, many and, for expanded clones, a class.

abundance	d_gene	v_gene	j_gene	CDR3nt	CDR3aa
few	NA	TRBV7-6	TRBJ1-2	TGTGCCAGCAGCGGGGGGGAGGCCCATGGCTACACCTTC	CASSGGEAHGYTF
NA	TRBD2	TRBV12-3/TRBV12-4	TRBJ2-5	TGTGCCAGCAGTTCAGGCCGGACTAGCGGGCAAGAGACCCAGTACTTC	CASSSGRTSGQETQYF
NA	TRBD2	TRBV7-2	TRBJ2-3	TGTGCCAGCAGCTTAGAACCGGGACTAGCGGGAGTTACGCAGTATTTT	CASSLEPGLAGVTQYF
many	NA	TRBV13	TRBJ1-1	TGTGCCAGCAGCCCACCGCGGGCAGCGAACACTGAAGCTTTCTTT	CASSPPRAANTEAFF
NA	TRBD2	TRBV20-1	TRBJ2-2	TGCAGTGCTACGCTAGCGGGGGGGGACACCGGGGAGCTGTTTTTT	CSATLAGGDTGELFF
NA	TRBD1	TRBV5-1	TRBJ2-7	TGCGCCAGCAGCTCAAACAGGGGCGAGCAGTACTTC	CASSSNRGEQYF
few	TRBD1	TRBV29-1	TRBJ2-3	TGCAGCGTTGTTGTAATGGGACAGGGATATGGAAGAGGCACAGATACGCAGTATTTT	CSVVVMGQGYGRGTDTQYF
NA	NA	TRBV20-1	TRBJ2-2	TGCAGTGCTAGACCCCCCACCGGGGAGCTGTTTTTT	CSARPPTGELFF
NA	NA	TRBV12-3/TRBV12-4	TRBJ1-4	TGTGCCAGCAGTTCCGACAGCTTTAATGAAAAACTGTTTTTT	CASSSDSFNEKLFF
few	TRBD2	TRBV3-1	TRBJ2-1	TGTGCCAGCAGCCAAGGTAGCGGGGGGGCTCAGAATGAGCAGTTCTTC	CASSQGSGGAQNEQFF
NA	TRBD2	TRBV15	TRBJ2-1	TGTGCCACCAGCAGAGGTAGACTGGCTAGCGGAGGCAATGAGCAGTTCTTC	CATSRGRLASGGNEQFF
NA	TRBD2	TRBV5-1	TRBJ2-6	TGCGCCAGCAACCAACTAGCGGGGGCCAACGTCCTGACTTTC	CASNQLAGANVLTF
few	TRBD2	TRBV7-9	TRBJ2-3	TGTGCCAGCAGCCCAGACGGGGGGGGCCTCACAGATACGCAGTATTTT	CASSPDGGGLTDTQYF
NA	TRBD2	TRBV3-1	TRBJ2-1	TGTGCCAGCAGCCCTACTAGCGGGGGAAGCAATGAGCAGTTCTTC	CASSPTSGGSNEQFF
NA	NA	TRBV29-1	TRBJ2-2	TGCAGCGCCGGACAGCTGAACACCGGGGAGCTGTTTTTT	CSAGQLNTGELFF
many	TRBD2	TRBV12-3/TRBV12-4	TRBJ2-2	TGTGCCAGCAGTCGGACTAGCGGGGGGCAGAACACCGGGGAGCTGTTTTTT	CASSRTSGGQNTGELFF
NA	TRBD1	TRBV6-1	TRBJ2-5	TGTGCCAGCAGCGGGACAGGGATGACCCAGTACTTC	CASSGTGMTQYF
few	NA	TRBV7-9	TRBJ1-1	TGTGCCAGCAGCGGGAAGGGATTTAACACTGAAGCTTTCTTT	CASSGKGFNTEAFF
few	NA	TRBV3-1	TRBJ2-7	TGTGCCAGCCATAAGGCGGGGTACGAGCAGTACTTC	CASHKAGYEQYF
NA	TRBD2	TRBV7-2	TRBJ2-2	TGTGCCAGCAGATGGAGACTAGCTTATTACACCGGGGAGCTGTTTTTT	CASRWRLAYYTGELFF
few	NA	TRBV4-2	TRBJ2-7	TGTGCCAGCAGCCAAGATTTGGGAGCGGCCTACGAGCAGTACTTC	CASSQDLGAAYEQYF
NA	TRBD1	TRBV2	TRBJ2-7	TGTGCCAGCAGGGCGCTTGGACAGGGTTCGGACGAGCAGTACTTC	CASRALGQGSDEQYF
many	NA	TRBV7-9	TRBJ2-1	TGTGCCAGCAGCTTAATTATAAGCGCGCAGTACAATGAGCAGTTCTTC	CASSLIISAQYNEQFF
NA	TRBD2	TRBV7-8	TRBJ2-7	TGTGCCAGCAGCTTAGTTGGCTGGCTAGCGGGAGGACGAGGGGACTACGAGCAGTACTTC	CASSLVGWLAGGRGDYEQYF
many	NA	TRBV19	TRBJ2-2	TGTGCCAGTAGCTACAGGGACGGGTCCACCGGGGAGCTGTTTTTT	CASSYRDGSTGELFF
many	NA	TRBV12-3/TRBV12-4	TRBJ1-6	TGTGCCAGCAGTTTTTGGGGGGTTTCCAATTCACCCCTCCACTTT	CASSFWGVSNSPLHF
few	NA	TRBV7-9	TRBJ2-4	TGTGCCAGCAGCTTCTTTGGGACGGCGAGCATTCAGTACTTC	CASSFFGTASIQYF
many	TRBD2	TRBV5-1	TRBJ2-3	TGCGCCAGCAGCCGGGAGGGGAGCACAGATACGCAGTATTTT	CASSREGSTDTQYF
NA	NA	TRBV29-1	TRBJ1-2	TGCAGCGTTGAAAGACAAATCTTAAACTATGGCTACACCTTC	CSVERQILNYGYTF
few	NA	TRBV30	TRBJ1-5	TGTGCCTGGAGTAGACAGGCCTATCAGCCCCAGCATTTT	CAWSRQAYQPQHF
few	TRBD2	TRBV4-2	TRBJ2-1	TGTGCCAGCAGCCAAGAAGCCCTAGCGGGGGACTTATCCTACAATGAGCAGTTCTTC	CASSQEALAGDLSYNEQFF
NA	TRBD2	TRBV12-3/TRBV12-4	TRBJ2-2	TGTGCCACCCATCTGGGACTAGCGGGAGTGAACACCGGGGAGCTGTTTTTT	CATHLGLAGVNTGELFF
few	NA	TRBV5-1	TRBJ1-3	TGCGCCAGCAGCCTGGACCTATCTGGAAACACCATATATTTT	CASSLDLSGNTIYF
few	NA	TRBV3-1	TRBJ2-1	TGTGCCAGCAGCCAACGGACGGTTTACAATGAGCAGTTCTTC	CASSQRTVYNEQFF
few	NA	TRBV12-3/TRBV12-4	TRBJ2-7	TGTGCCAGCAGTTTACGCGGGTTGTTAGACTACGAGCAGTACTTC	CASSLRGLLDYEQYF
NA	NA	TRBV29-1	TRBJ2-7	TGCAGCGTTGAAGATGTCAGGGGCGAAGGACAGTACTTC	CSVEDVRGEGQYF
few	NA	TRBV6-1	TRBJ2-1	TGTGCCAGCAGTCAACCCCGTCAGCCCCGTGCCTACAATGAGCAGTTCTTC	CASSQPRQPRAYNEQFF
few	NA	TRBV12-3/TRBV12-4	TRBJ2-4	TGTGCCAGCAGTTTACGGGAGCTTTTAGCCAAAAACATTCAGTACTTC	CASSLRELLAKNIQYF